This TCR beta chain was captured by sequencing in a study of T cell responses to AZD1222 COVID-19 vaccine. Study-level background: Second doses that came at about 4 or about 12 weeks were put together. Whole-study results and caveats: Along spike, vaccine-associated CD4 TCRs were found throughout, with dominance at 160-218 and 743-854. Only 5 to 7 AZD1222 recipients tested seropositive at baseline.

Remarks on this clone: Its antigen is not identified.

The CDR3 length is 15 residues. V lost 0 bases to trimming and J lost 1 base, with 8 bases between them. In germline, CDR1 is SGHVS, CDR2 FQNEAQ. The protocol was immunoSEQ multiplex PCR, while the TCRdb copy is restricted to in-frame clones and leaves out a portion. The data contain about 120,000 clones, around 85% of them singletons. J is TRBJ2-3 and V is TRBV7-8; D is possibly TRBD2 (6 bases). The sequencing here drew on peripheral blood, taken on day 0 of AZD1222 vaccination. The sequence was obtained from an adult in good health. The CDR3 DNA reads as TGTGCCAGCAGCTTAGCGCGGGGACGCACAGATACGCAGTATTTT. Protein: CASSLARGRTDTQYF. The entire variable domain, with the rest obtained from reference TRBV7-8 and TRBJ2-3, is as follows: GAGVSQSPRYKVAKRGQDVALRCDPISGHVSLFWYQQALGQGPEFLTYFQNEAQLDKSGLPSDRFFAERPEGSVSTLKIQRTQQEDSAVYLCASSLARGRTDTQYFGPGTRLTVL.